This is a list of T cell receptor beta chains from one sample in a study of PD-L1 blockade in urothelial cancer. Libraries were prepared by immunoSEQ multiplex PCR; TCRdb keeps only in-frame clonotypes and omits some of them. The profile shows more than 90,000 clones, about nine tenths of them singletons. Sequencing used PBMCs, obtained around atezolizumab (anti-PD-L1) treatment. These receptors were collected from a man between 60 and 75 years old with urothelial cancer. CDR3s include the opening cysteine and the closing phenylalanine or tryptophan. D genes are given only for firm matches. Only part of the rows carry a size: once, few, many, or a class if the clone is expanded.

cdr3_aa cdr3_nt j_call d_call clone_size v_call
CASSPTLDRSGGNTIYF TGTGCCAGCAGCCCTACCCTTGACAGGTCAGGCGGAAACACCATATATTTT TRBJ1-3 NA once TRBV4-2
CASSQYEREPSYEQYF TGCGCCAGCAGCCAATATGAGCGGGAGCCCTCCTACGAGCAGTACTTC TRBJ2-7 TRBD2 NA TRBV4-1
CAWRGIAVGTDTQYF TGTGCCTGGAGGGGTATAGCCGTCGGCACAGATACGCAGTATTTT TRBJ2-3 NA NA TRBV30
CASSQHRKSGVKYTGELFF TGCGCCAGCAGTCAACACAGGAAGTCGGGGGTCAAATACACCGGGGAGCTGTTTTTT TRBJ2-2 NA few TRBV23-1
CASSFRGTGANVLTF TGTGCCAGCAGCTTTAGAGGGACTGGGGCCAACGTCCTGACTTTC TRBJ2-6 NA NA TRBV5-6
CASSLAGTAEAFF TGTGCCAGCAGCTTAGCCGGGACAGCTGAAGCTTTCTTT TRBJ1-1 TRBD1 NA TRBV5-6
CAWSGASGRRNNEQFF TGTGCCTGGAGTGGCGCTAGCGGGAGAAGGAACAATGAGCAGTTCTTC TRBJ2-1 TRBD2 NA TRBV30
CSVSGLAGGPGEQYF TGCAGCGTTTCGGGACTAGCGGGAGGGCCGGGCGAGCAGTACTTC TRBJ2-7 TRBD2 NA TRBV29-1
CASSPRTGSGNTIYF TGTGCCAGCAGTCCGAGGACAGGGTCTGGAAACACCATATATTTT TRBJ1-3 TRBD1 NA TRBV2
CASSEQGWTEAFF TGTGCCAGCAGTGAACAGGGGTGGACTGAAGCTTTCTTT TRBJ1-1 TRBD1 NA TRBV6-5
CASSVAGRAVETQYF TGTGCCAGCAGCGTAGCCGGGAGGGCCGTGGAGACCCAGTACTTC TRBJ2-5 TRBD2 NA TRBV9
CASSFYQGEQYF TGTGCCAGCAGCTTCTATCAGGGGGAGCAGTACTTC TRBJ2-7 NA once TRBV7-2
CASSVVAGGREQYF TGTGCCAGCAGCGTGGTGGCAGGGGGGCGAGAGCAGTACTTC TRBJ2-7 NA NA TRBV9
CASSNENSGANVLTF TGTGCCAGCAGCAACGAGAACTCTGGGGCCAACGTCCTGACTTTC TRBJ2-6 NA NA TRBV5-6
CASSLPGSYEQYF TGTGCCAGTAGTCTCCCAGGATCCTACGAGCAGTACTTC TRBJ2-7 NA few TRBV19
CASSLTPSGGLKLHNEQFF TGTGCCAGCAGCTTAACCCCTAGCGGGGGTCTCAAATTGCACAATGAGCAGTTCTTC TRBJ2-1 TRBD2 NA TRBV7-6
CASSQTGVGEQYF TGTGCCAGCAGCCAGACAGGGGTCGGCGAGCAGTACTTC TRBJ2-7 TRBD1 NA TRBV6-5
CASSLVSDSYEQYF TGTGCCAGCAGCTTAGTTTCAGATTCCTACGAGCAGTACTTC TRBJ2-7 NA NA TRBV7-9
CASSPDRNNQPQHF TGTGCCAGCTCACCGGACAGGAACAATCAGCCCCAGCATTTT TRBJ1-5 TRBD1 NA TRBV18
CAISPGLGTDTQYF TGTGCCATCAGTCCGGGTCTGGGCACAGATACGCAGTATTTT TRBJ2-3 NA NA TRBV10-3
CASSLGPGEANYGYTF TGCGCCAGCAGCTTGGGGCCAGGGGAAGCTAACTATGGCTACACCTTC TRBJ1-2 NA NA TRBV5-1
CASSYGSGPPNNEQFF TGTGCCAGCAGTTACGGGTCAGGTCCTCCCAACAATGAGCAGTTCTTC TRBJ2-1 NA few TRBV6-5
CASSQINYGYTF TGTGCCAGCAGTCAAATTAACTATGGCTACACCTTC TRBJ1-2 NA few TRBV25-1
CASSHRELGYGYTF TGCGCCAGCAGCCATAGGGAGCTTGGATATGGCTACACCTTC TRBJ1-2 NA NA TRBV4-3
CASSPAGLGNTIYF TGTGCCAGCAGCCCTGCAGGGCTCGGAAACACCATATATTTT TRBJ1-3 NA NA TRBV5-8
CASSTQGKNTEAFF TGTGCCAGCAGCACACAGGGCAAGAACACTGAAGCTTTCTTT TRBJ1-1 NA NA TRBV6-6
CASITGGANVLTF TGTGCCAGCATAACGGGTGGGGCCAACGTCCTGACTTTC TRBJ2-6 NA NA TRBV28
CASSSFSGLSTGELFF TGTGCCAGCAGCTCCTTTTCGGGGTTGAGCACCGGGGAGCTGTTTTTT TRBJ2-2 NA NA TRBV11-3
CASSLPSQGLSEAFF TGTGCCAGCAGTTTACCCTCCCAGGGCTTGAGTGAAGCTTTCTTT TRBJ1-1 NA once TRBV28
CASSQTSVWTGDEKLFF TGCGCCAGCAGCCAAACCTCAGTCTGGACAGGGGACGAAAAACTGTTTTTT TRBJ1-4 TRBD1 once TRBV4-3
CASSFLGQGDEQYF TGTGCCAGCTCCTTTCTGGGACAGGGAGACGAGCAGTACTTC TRBJ2-7 TRBD1 NA TRBV19
CASSVWGGGTDTQYF TGTGCCAGCAGCGTCTGGGGCGGGGGCACAGATACGCAGTATTTT TRBJ2-3 NA NA TRBV9
CASSYSNQGRNEQFF TGTGCCAGCAGTTACTCGAATCAGGGCCGGAATGAGCAGTTCTTC TRBJ2-1 NA NA TRBV6-6
CASSGRADNEQFF TGTGCCAGCAGCGGCCGAGCTGACAATGAGCAGTTCTTC TRBJ2-1 NA NA TRBV9
CASSLLGETGEVDTEAFF TGTGCCAGCAGTTTATTGGGGGAGACAGGGGAGGTTGACACTGAAGCTTTCTTT TRBJ1-1 TRBD1 NA TRBV28
CATQVSSGNTIYF TGTGCCACCCAGGTTTCCTCTGGAAACACCATATATTTT TRBJ1-3 NA NA TRBV28
CASSGTGDIGNQPQHF TGTGCCAGTTCCGGGACAGGGGACATCGGCAATCAGCCCCAGCATTTT TRBJ1-5 TRBD1 NA TRBV19
CAISDPTRSYEQYF TGTGCCATCAGTGACCCGACTCGCAGCTACGAGCAGTACTTC TRBJ2-7 NA NA TRBV10-3
CASSSTSGLAGGPAGELFF TGCGCCAGCAGCTCTACATCCGGACTAGCGGGAGGGCCTGCCGGGGAGCTGTTTTTT TRBJ2-2 TRBD2 once TRBV5-1
CASSPPGQGNEKLFF TGTGCCAGCTCACCGCCGGGACAGGGGAATGAAAAACTGTTTTTT TRBJ1-4 TRBD1 NA TRBV18
CASSVGTDEKLFF TGTGCCAGCAGCGTAGGGACAGATGAAAAACTGTTTTTT TRBJ1-4 NA NA TRBV9
CASRPRQGIHEQYF TGTGCCAGCAGGCCTCGACAGGGTATCCACGAGCAGTACTTC TRBJ2-7 TRBD1 NA TRBV6-5
CARSLDEQARYNEQFF TGTGCCAGAAGCTTGGATGAACAGGCGCGATACAATGAGCAGTTCTTC TRBJ2-1 NA NA TRBV5-3
CASSYYGSEQYF TGTGCCAGCAGTTACTATGGGAGCGAGCAGTACTTC TRBJ2-7 NA NA TRBV6-5
CASSLDEGVNTEAFF TGTGCCAGCAGCTTAGATGAGGGGGTGAACACTGAAGCTTTCTTT TRBJ1-1 NA NA TRBV11-3
CASSPGSGEQFF TGTGCCAGCAGCCCTGGTTCGGGTGAGCAGTTCTTC TRBJ2-1 NA once TRBV7-6
CSVGSGAGELFF TGCAGCGTTGGATCGGGGGCCGGGGAGCTGTTTTTT TRBJ2-2 NA NA TRBV29-1
CASSEEGTGNTGELFF TGTGCCAGCAGTGAGGAGGGGACAGGGAACACCGGGGAGCTGTTTTTT TRBJ2-2 TRBD1 once TRBV2
CASSPSRGSGANVLTF TGCGCCAGCAGCCCGTCGCGGGGCTCTGGGGCCAACGTCCTGACTTTC TRBJ2-6 NA NA TRBV4-1
CASSWTGGRVDTIYF TGTGCCAGCAGTTGGACAGGGGGCCGGGTCGACACCATATATTTT TRBJ1-3 TRBD1 once TRBV6-5
CASSVRQGLKGAFF TGCGCCAGCAGCGTACGACAGGGACTGAAAGGGGCTTTCTTT TRBJ1-1 TRBD1 NA TRBV5-1
CASNNGESFYEQYF TGTGCCAGCAACAATGGGGAGTCTTTCTACGAGCAGTACTTC TRBJ2-7 NA NA TRBV7-2
CASSLAGGSSYEQYF TGTGCCAGCAGTTTAGCAGGGGGTAGCTCCTACGAGCAGTACTTC TRBJ2-7 TRBD1 NA TRBV27
CASSFPRIREGHNEQFF TGTGCCAGCAGTTTCCCCAGGATTCGGGAGGGTCACAATGAGCAGTTCTTC TRBJ2-1 TRBD2 NA TRBV28
CATEPGQGASGYTF TGTGCCACTGAACCGGGACAGGGGGCGTCTGGCTACACCTTC TRBJ1-2 TRBD1 NA TRBV7-9